This is a list of T cell receptor beta chains from one sample in a study of control samples from healthy donors and cancer patients. Libraries were prepared by immunoSEQ multiplex PCR; TCRdb keeps only in-frame clonotypes and omits some of them. The sample yields about 130,000 clones, just over 90% seen once. The sample consisted of PBMCs. The receptors here all came from a man aged 45-65 years with head and neck cancer. The CDR3 runs from the conserved cysteine through the conserved F or W. The D gene is left open where the match is weak. Clone size is shown for a subset of rows, as once, few, many or a class of expanded clone.

>NA|TRBJ2-1|TRBV19|NA
TGTGCCAGTAGTATTTGGGGGACCCCCTACAATGAGCAGTTCTTC
CASSIWGTPYNEQFF
>NA|TRBJ1-2|TRBV6-7|NA
TGTGCCAGCAGTTACTTTACCGGGTTTACTCAAAACCCATATGGCTACACCTTC
CASSYFTGFTQNPYGYTF
>NA|TRBJ2-7|TRBV2|once
TGTGCCAGCTCCAAGCGGGACAAGTACTTC
CASSKRDKYF
>NA|TRBJ2-5|TRBV25-1|NA
TGTGCCAGCAGTGATCTTGGAGAGACCCAGTACTTC
CASSDLGETQYF
>TRBD1|TRBJ1-1|TRBV27|NA
TGTGCCAGCAGTTTGGTTGGAGGGGGCAGGTACACTGAAGCTTTCTTT
CASSLVGGGRYTEAFF
>NA|TRBJ1-1|TRBV2|NA
TGTGCCAGCAGTGAAGCGCTTCGGGCCTCTACGGGGGCTTTCTTT
CASSEALRASTGAFF
>NA|TRBJ2-3|TRBV5-5|NA
TGTGCCAGCAGCTCCGGGGGACAGCGGCCAGATACGCAGTATTTT
CASSSGGQRPDTQYF
>TRBD2|TRBJ2-3|TRBV4-1|NA
TGCGCCAGCAGCCGCGGGACTATCACAGATACGCAGTATTTT
CASSRGTITDTQYF
>NA|TRBJ2-5|TRBV7-9|NA
TGTGCCAGCAGCTCGAGCGGGACAGCTGACCAAGAGACCCAGTACTTC
CASSSSGTADQETQYF
>NA|TRBJ1-1|TRBV9|once
TGTGCCAGCAGCGTAGGAAACGCGAACACTGAAGCTTTCTTT
CASSVGNANTEAFF
>TRBD1|TRBJ2-6|TRBV3-1/TRBV3-2|NA
TGTGCCAGCAGCCAAACCCGGACAGGGGCTGGGGCCAACGTCCTGACTTTC
CASSQTRTGAGANVLTF
>NA|TRBJ2-2|TRBV19|NA
TGTGCCAGTAACGAAGTTTCCCACGGGGAGCTGTTTTTT
CASNEVSHGELFF
>NA|TRBJ1-1|TRBV10-3|NA
TGTGCCACAGCAGCGGAAAGGACATCCAACACTGAAGCTTTCTTT
CATAAERTSNTEAFF
>NA|TRBJ1-5|TRBV2|NA
TGTGCCAGCAGTGAAGTCTCCGGGACACCTAAATGGACCCAGCATTTT
CASSEVSGTPKWTQHF
>NA|TRBJ2-7|TRBV12-3/TRBV12-4|NA
TGTGCCAGCAGTTTAGGGACGACTTACGAGCAGTACTTC
CASSLGTTYEQYF
>TRBD2|TRBJ2-3|TRBV7-2|NA
TGTGCCAGCAGCTTAACTAGCGGGGGGTCGGGCACAGATACGCAGTATTTT
CASSLTSGGSGTDTQYF
>TRBD2|TRBJ2-7|TRBV5-1|NA
TGCGCCAGCAGGCGCGGGGGGGCCAACGAGCAGTACTTC
CASRRGGANEQYF
>TRBD2|TRBJ2-1|TRBV10-3|NA
TGTGCCATTCTCCGGACTAGCGGGGGCCACAATGAGCAGTTCTTC
CAILRTSGGHNEQFF
>NA|TRBJ2-5|TRBV7-2|NA
TGTGCCAGCAGTGGCGCCGGGTCCGGGGAGACCCAGTACTTC
CASSGAGSGETQYF
>NA|TRBJ1-2|TRBV19|NA
TGTGCCAGTAATTATGAACACACCGGCTACACCTTC
CASNYEHTGYTF
>TRBD2|TRBJ2-5|TRBV25-1|NA
TGTGCCAGCAGTGAATCCGGGGGGACTAGCGGGGGGACCCAGTACTTC
CASSESGGTSGGTQYF
>TRBD1|TRBJ2-1|TRBV9|NA
TGTGCCAGCGCCCCCCGTTATGGACAGGGAATGTCCACTGAGCAGTTCTTC
CASAPRYGQGMSTEQFF
>NA|TRBJ2-7|TRBV28|NA
TGTGCCAGCACCATGCGGGACTCAAGGCAGTACTTC
CASTMRDSRQYF
>NA|TRBJ2-1|TRBV4-1|NA
TGCGCCAGCAGCCCCCGGGGCAGGGGAAGGAATGAGCAGTTCTTC
CASSPRGRGRNEQFF
>NA|TRBJ1-2|TRBV6-5|NA
TGTGCCAGCAGACCTGGAATTAACTATGGCTACACCTTC
CASRPGINYGYTF
>NA|TRBJ1-1|TRBV5-4|NA
TGTGCCAGCAGCTTCGGCCAGAACACTGAAGCTTTCTTT
CASSFGQNTEAFF
>NA|TRBJ2-3|TRBV6-1|NA
TGTGCCAGCAGTGTAGGCAGTCGCCCTAGCACAGATACGCAGTATTTT
CASSVGSRPSTDTQYF
>TRBD2|TRBJ2-1|TRBV30|NA
TGTGCCTGGAGTAGGACGGGGGGGCGCAATGAGCAGTTCTTC
CAWSRTGGRNEQFF
>NA|TRBJ2-5|TRBV6-5|NA
TGTGCCAGCAGGTACCAAGAGACCCAGTACTTC
CASRYQETQYF
>NA|TRBJ2-7|TRBV28|NA
TGTGCCAGCAGTCCAAACATCTGGATCTCAGGGGCCTACGAGCAGTACTTC
CASSPNIWISGAYEQYF
>NA|TRBJ2-2|TRBV11-2|once
TGTGCCAGCACCCTTGGTCGGCTCGGGGAGCTGTTTTTT
CASTLGRLGELFF
>NA|TRBJ2-3|TRBV11-1|NA
TGTGCCAGCAGCTTCCTAGTGACAGATACGCAGTATTTT
CASSFLVTDTQYF
>NA|TRBJ1-2|TRBV13|NA
TGTGCCAGCAGCTTATCCGATAACTATGGCTACACCTTC
CASSLSDNYGYTF
>NA|TRBJ2-7|TRBV6-2/TRBV6-3|NA
TGTGCCAGCAGTAACACAGGGCCCTACGAGCAGTACTTC
CASSNTGPYEQYF
>TRBD1|TRBJ2-1|TRBV15|NA
TGTGCCACCAGCAGAGGTAGACAGACAGGGAATAGCAATGAGCAGTTCTTC
CATSRGRQTGNSNEQFF
>NA|TRBJ2-3|TRBV5-1|NA
TGCGCCAGCAGCTTAAGGGCACCAGATACGCAGTATTTT
CASSLRAPDTQYF
>NA|TRBJ1-1|TRBV6-6|NA
TGTGCCAGCAGTGGCCCCCAGGTGGGCATGAACACTGAAGCTTTCTTT
CASSGPQVGMNTEAFF
>NA|TRBJ1-2|TRBV2|NA
TGTGCCAGCAGTAATCGGGACATGAGTTACTATGGCTACACCTTC
CASSNRDMSYYGYTF
>NA|TRBJ2-7|TRBV6-2/TRBV6-3|NA
TGTGCCAGCAGTTACTCAAGGGGGACCTACGAGCAGTACTTC
CASSYSRGTYEQYF
>NA|TRBJ1-5|TRBV6-6|NA
TGTGCCAGCAGTTACCCGCAGACAGCTAAGGCTCAGCCCCAGCATTTT
CASSYPQTAKAQPQHF
>TRBD2|TRBJ2-3|TRBV10-3|few
TGTGCCATCAGTGATTCGGGACTAGCGGGGGGGCGTCAGTTTGATACGCAGTATTTT
CAISDSGLAGGRQFDTQYF
>NA|TRBJ2-7|TRBV12-2|NA
TGTGCAAGTCGGCACCAGGACGGGGGCCTCCCCGAGCAGTACTTC
CASRHQDGGLPEQYF
>NA|TRBJ1-3|TRBV6-5|once
TGTGCCAGCATAGGGCCCAGGGCCTCTGGAAACACCATATATTTT
CASIGPRASGNTIYF
>NA|TRBJ2-2|TRBV5-1|NA
TGCGCCAGCCGGTATAGCAACACCGGGGAGCTGTTTTTT
CASRYSNTGELFF
>NA|TRBJ1-4|TRBV7-2|NA
TGTGCCAGCAGCTTAGAGCCTGCAACTAATGAAAAACTGTTTTTT
CASSLEPATNEKLFF
>NA|TRBJ1-1|TRBV29-1|NA
TGCAGCGTCGAGAATCCGAACACTGAAGCTTTCTTT
CSVENPNTEAFF
>NA|TRBJ1-2|TRBV29-1|NA
TGCAGCGCCCTTCTTTTGGGAGGCTACACCTTC
CSALLLGGYTF
>NA|TRBJ1-6|TRBV3-1/TRBV3-2|NA
TGTGCCAGCAGCCTGTCGGCAGGGGTGAATTCACCCCTCCACTTT
CASSLSAGVNSPLHF
>TRBD2|TRBJ2-1|TRBV7-3|NA
TGTGCCAGCAGCTTAGCGGGACTAGCGGGGCGTGAGCAGTTCTTC
CASSLAGLAGREQFF
>NA|TRBJ1-5|TRBV2|NA
TGTGCCAGCAGTGAAGACGGCCTTAGCAATCAGCCCCAGCATTTT
CASSEDGLSNQPQHF
>NA|TRBJ2-5|TRBV24-1|NA
TGTGCCACCAGTGTTCCGGGACAAGAGACCCAGTACTTC
CATSVPGQETQYF
>NA|TRBJ1-3|TRBV11-2|NA
TGTGCCAGCAGCACACTACAGGATCGCTCTGGAAACACCATATATTTT
CASSTLQDRSGNTIYF
>NA|TRBJ1-4|TRBV5-1|once
TGCGCCAGCAGCCCTGGACAGAGGAATGAAAAACTGTTTTTT
CASSPGQRNEKLFF